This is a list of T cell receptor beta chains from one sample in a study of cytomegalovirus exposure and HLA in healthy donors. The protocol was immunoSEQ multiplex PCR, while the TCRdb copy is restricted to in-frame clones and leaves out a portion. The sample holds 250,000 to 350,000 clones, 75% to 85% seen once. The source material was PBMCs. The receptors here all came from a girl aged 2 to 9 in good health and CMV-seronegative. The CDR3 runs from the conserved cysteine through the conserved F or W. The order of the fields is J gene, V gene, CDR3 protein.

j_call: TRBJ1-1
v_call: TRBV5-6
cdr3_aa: CASSALGGAEAFF

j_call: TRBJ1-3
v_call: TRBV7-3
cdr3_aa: CASSPGTAGNTIYF

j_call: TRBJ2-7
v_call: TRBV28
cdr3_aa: CASSSPRLPDPAYYEQYF

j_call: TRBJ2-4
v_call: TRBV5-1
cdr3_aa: CASSGVAGSKDKNIQYF

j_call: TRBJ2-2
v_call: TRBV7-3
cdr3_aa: CASSLRDRVGGELFF

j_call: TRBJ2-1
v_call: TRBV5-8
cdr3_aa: CASSFGTSSYNEQFF

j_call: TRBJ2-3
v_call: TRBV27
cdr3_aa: CASSLWSGSADTQYF

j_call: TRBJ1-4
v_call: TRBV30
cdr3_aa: CAWNDRINEKLFF

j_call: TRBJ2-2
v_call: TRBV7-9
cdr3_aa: CASSGQGAFTGELFF

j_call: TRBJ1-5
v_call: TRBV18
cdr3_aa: CASSPIPGQGNQPQHF

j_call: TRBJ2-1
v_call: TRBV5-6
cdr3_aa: CASSHGTPLVF

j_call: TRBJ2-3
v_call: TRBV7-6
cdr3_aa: CASSFASGSADTQYF

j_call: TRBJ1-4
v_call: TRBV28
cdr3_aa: CASKVPPDEKLFF

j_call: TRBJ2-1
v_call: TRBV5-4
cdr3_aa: CASSIGNNEQFF

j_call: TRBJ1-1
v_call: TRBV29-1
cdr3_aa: CSVCLSYTEAFF

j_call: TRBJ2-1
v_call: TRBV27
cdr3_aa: CASSLMGTVRGNEQFF

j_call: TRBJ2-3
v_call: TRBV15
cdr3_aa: CATSRRSDTQYF

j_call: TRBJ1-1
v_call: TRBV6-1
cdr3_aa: CASSLENTEAFF

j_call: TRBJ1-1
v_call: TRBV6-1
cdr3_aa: CASRTAMNTEAFF

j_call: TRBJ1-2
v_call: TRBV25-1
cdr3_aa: CASSELTGDRYGYTF

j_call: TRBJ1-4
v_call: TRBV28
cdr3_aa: CASTSGEKLFF

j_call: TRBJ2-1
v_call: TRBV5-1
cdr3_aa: CASSFGRTGLRLNEQFF

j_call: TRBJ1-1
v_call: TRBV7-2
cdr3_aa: CASSFDRGLIAFF

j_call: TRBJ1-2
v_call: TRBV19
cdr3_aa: CASSIEKGPDGYTF

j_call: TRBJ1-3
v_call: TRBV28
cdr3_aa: CASSTAGNTIYF

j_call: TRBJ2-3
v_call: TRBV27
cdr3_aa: CASSSTWGGKDTQYF

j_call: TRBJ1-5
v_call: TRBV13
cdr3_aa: CASSRDRGNQPQHF

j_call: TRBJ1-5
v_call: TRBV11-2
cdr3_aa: CASSLDWGQGTNQPQHF

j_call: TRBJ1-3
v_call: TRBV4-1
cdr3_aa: CASSQDRSRNTIYF

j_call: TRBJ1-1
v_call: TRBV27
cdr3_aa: CASSPRLGTEAFF

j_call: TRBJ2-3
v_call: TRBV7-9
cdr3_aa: CASSLQREGGDTQYF

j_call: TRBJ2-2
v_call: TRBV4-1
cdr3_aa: CASSQEDRATGELFF